This T cell receptor beta chain came from a study of blood T cell repertoires in COVID-19. Across the whole study: Sample material is recorded as cDNA or gDNA derived from T cells, B-cell-depleted T cells, or PBMCs.

Per the authors' pipeline: Reference gene primer amplification gave estimated nucleated cell counts. The table came from immunoSEQ multiplex PCR; TCRdb's copy has only in-frame clones and leaves some out. D and trimming come from the DNA, and the V and J calls and clone size come from that table. The data contain over 150,000 clones, roughly 89% of them singletons. Unmatched junction bases numbered 8, after V lost 3 bases and J lost 0 bases. Germline V lookup: CDR1 KGHSH, CDR2 LQKENI. This CDR3 region has 17 residues. Material: peripheral blood. This receptor was obtained from a woman in her 70s with COVID-19, enrolled during active disease. The genes are TRBV18 and TRBJ1-2; 9 nucleotides line up with TRBD1. The CDR3 loop is CASSPTDRGPTNYGYTF. Here the CDR3 DNA reads TGTGCCAGCTCACCCACGGACAGGGGCCCAACTAACTATGGCTACACCTTC.